A selection of T cell receptor beta chains follows, all from one sample in a study of blood T cell repertoires in COVID-19. Libraries were prepared by immunoSEQ multiplex PCR; TCRdb keeps only in-frame clonotypes and omits some of them. The data contain some 72,000 clones, 80% of them seen just once; the ten biggest clones take up around 13%. The specimen was peripheral blood. The source is a man aged 45 to 65 with COVID-19, enrolled during active disease. The CDR3 runs from the conserved cysteine through the conserved F or W. The D gene is left open where the match is weak. Clone size is not always given. Where it is, it says once, few, many or a class for expanded clones.

v_call: TRBV7-9
j_call: TRBJ1-3
d_call: NA
clone_size: NA
cdr3_nt: TGTGCCAGCAGCTTAACCGGGGACACCATATATTTT
cdr3_aa: CASSLTGDTIYF

v_call: TRBV6-6
j_call: TRBJ1-6
d_call: NA
clone_size: NA
cdr3_nt: TGTGCCAGCAGTTACTCGACTCGTTCACCCCTCCACTTT
cdr3_aa: CASSYSTRSPLHF

v_call: TRBV2
j_call: TRBJ2-1
d_call: TRBD2
clone_size: once
cdr3_nt: TGTGCCAGCACCGTGGGCGGGAGAGGCCATGAGCAGTTCTTC
cdr3_aa: CASTVGGRGHEQFF

v_call: TRBV5-1
j_call: TRBJ1-6
d_call: NA
clone_size: NA
cdr3_nt: TGCGCCAGCAGCCCCATGCAGGGCTCTCCGGATTCACCCCTCCACTTT
cdr3_aa: CASSPMQGSPDSPLHF

v_call: TRBV27
j_call: TRBJ2-7
d_call: NA
clone_size: NA
cdr3_nt: TGTGCCAGCAGTTGGGGCCCGGTGTTAAGTGGGGAGCAGTACTTC
cdr3_aa: CASSWGPVLSGEQYF

v_call: TRBV2
j_call: TRBJ2-5
d_call: NA
clone_size: NA
cdr3_nt: TGTGCCAGCAAACTCAACCAAGAGACCCAGTACTTC
cdr3_aa: CASKLNQETQYF

v_call: TRBV9
j_call: TRBJ1-6
d_call: NA
clone_size: NA
cdr3_nt: TGTGCCAGCAGCTTCAACATGGATTCACCCCTCCACTTT
cdr3_aa: CASSFNMDSPLHF

v_call: TRBV19
j_call: TRBJ2-7
d_call: NA
clone_size: NA
cdr3_nt: TGTGCCAGTAGTATGGGACATTCCTACGAGCAGTACTTC
cdr3_aa: CASSMGHSYEQYF

v_call: TRBV6-6
j_call: TRBJ2-5
d_call: NA
clone_size: NA
cdr3_nt: TGTGCCAGCAGTTACGGCACCCGGGACACACAAGAGACCCAGTACTTC
cdr3_aa: CASSYGTRDTQETQYF

v_call: TRBV6-5
j_call: TRBJ2-3
d_call: TRBD2
clone_size: NA
cdr3_nt: TGTGCCAGTGGGAGGGCTAGCACAGATACGCAGTATTTT
cdr3_aa: CASGRASTDTQYF

v_call: TRBV7-3
j_call: TRBJ2-5
d_call: NA
clone_size: once
cdr3_nt: TGTGCCAGCAGCTTAATGAGACAAGAGACCCAGTACTTC
cdr3_aa: CASSLMRQETQYF

v_call: TRBV10-1
j_call: TRBJ2-3
d_call: TRBD2
clone_size: NA
cdr3_nt: TGCGCCAGCAGGGATAGCGGGAGGGCTGATACGCAGTATTTT
cdr3_aa: CASRDSGRADTQYF

v_call: TRBV2
j_call: TRBJ2-4
d_call: NA
clone_size: NA
cdr3_nt: TGTGCCAGCAGTGAGAGGTTCACCAAAAACATTCAGTACTTC
cdr3_aa: CASSERFTKNIQYF

v_call: TRBV21-1
j_call: TRBJ1-1
d_call: NA
clone_size: NA
cdr3_nt: TGTGCCAGCAGCAAATCCATCGAACAGCACACTGAAGCTTTCTTT
cdr3_aa: CASSKSIEQHTEAFF

v_call: TRBV28
j_call: TRBJ2-7
d_call: NA
clone_size: NA
cdr3_nt: TGTGCCAGCAGTTTAATGGCGGGGGAGCAGTACTTC
cdr3_aa: CASSLMAGEQYF

v_call: TRBV7-9
j_call: TRBJ2-1
d_call: NA
clone_size: NA
cdr3_nt: TGTGCCAGCAGCCCGAGTTACGCCGAACGAACCTACAATGAGCAGTTCTTC
cdr3_aa: CASSPSYAERTYNEQFF

v_call: TRBV19
j_call: TRBJ2-3
d_call: TRBD2
clone_size: NA
cdr3_nt: TGTGCCAGTAGTTACGGGGCGGGAGTAGATACGCAGTATTTT
cdr3_aa: CASSYGAGVDTQYF

v_call: TRBV5-1
j_call: TRBJ1-3
d_call: NA
clone_size: NA
cdr3_nt: TGCGCCAGCAGCCGGGAAGGTGAGCGGCTCTCTGGAAACACCATATATTTT
cdr3_aa: CASSREGERLSGNTIYF

v_call: TRBV28
j_call: TRBJ1-1
d_call: NA
clone_size: NA
cdr3_nt: TGTGCCAGCAGTTTCCCAGGGGAAGGGACTGAAGCTTTCTTT
cdr3_aa: CASSFPGEGTEAFF

v_call: TRBV6-4
j_call: TRBJ2-1
d_call: NA
clone_size: NA
cdr3_nt: TGTGCCAGCAGTGATCACCGGGGCAATGAGCAGTTCTTC
cdr3_aa: CASSDHRGNEQFF

v_call: TRBV6-5
j_call: TRBJ2-2
d_call: NA
clone_size: NA
cdr3_nt: TGTGCCAGCAGAAAACCGGGGAACACCGGGGAGCTGTTTTTT
cdr3_aa: CASRKPGNTGELFF

v_call: TRBV4-3
j_call: TRBJ2-3
d_call: NA
clone_size: once
cdr3_nt: TGCGCCAGCAGCCTGACGGCGGCGCATCGCACAGATACGCAGTATTTT
cdr3_aa: CASSLTAAHRTDTQYF

v_call: TRBV12-3/TRBV12-4
j_call: TRBJ2-5
d_call: NA
clone_size: NA
cdr3_nt: TGTGCCAGCAGTCCGCCGGAGGAGACCCAGTACTTC
cdr3_aa: CASSPPEETQYF

v_call: TRBV7-8
j_call: TRBJ2-7
d_call: TRBD1
clone_size: NA
cdr3_nt: TGTGCCAGCAGCTTAGGGGACAGCTACTACGAGCAGTACTTC
cdr3_aa: CASSLGDSYYEQYF

v_call: TRBV28
j_call: TRBJ2-2
d_call: TRBD1
clone_size: NA
cdr3_nt: TGTGCCAGCACCGGGACAGGGGGGAATTTCCCCGCGAACACCGGGGAGCTGTTTTTT
cdr3_aa: CASTGTGGNFPANTGELFF

v_call: TRBV6-5
j_call: TRBJ2-7
d_call: TRBD2
clone_size: NA
cdr3_nt: TGTGCCAGCAGGGGACTAGCGGGAACCTACGAGCAGTACTTC
cdr3_aa: CASRGLAGTYEQYF

v_call: TRBV12-3/TRBV12-4
j_call: TRBJ1-1
d_call: NA
clone_size: NA
cdr3_nt: TGTGCCAGCAGTTTAGCCCCTGAGGCGGGGGCTTTCTTT
cdr3_aa: CASSLAPEAGAFF

v_call: TRBV19
j_call: TRBJ1-1
d_call: NA
clone_size: NA
cdr3_nt: TGTGCCAGTTCCAACCCCCGAGCCGGGTTGAACACTGAAGCTTTCTTT
cdr3_aa: CASSNPRAGLNTEAFF

v_call: TRBV4-1
j_call: TRBJ2-1
d_call: NA
clone_size: NA
cdr3_nt: TGCGCCAGCAGCCAAGTTCCGGGGGACAATGAGCAGTTCTTC
cdr3_aa: CASSQVPGDNEQFF

v_call: TRBV5-1
j_call: TRBJ2-7
d_call: TRBD1
clone_size: NA
cdr3_nt: TGCGCCAGCAGCCGGACAGGCGAAGACTACGAGCAGTACTTC
cdr3_aa: CASSRTGEDYEQYF

v_call: TRBV4-1
j_call: TRBJ2-6
d_call: NA
clone_size: NA
cdr3_nt: TGCGCCAGCAGCCAAGACACAGCTGGGGCCAACGTCCTGACTTTC
cdr3_aa: CASSQDTAGANVLTF

v_call: TRBV19
j_call: TRBJ2-3
d_call: NA
clone_size: NA
cdr3_nt: TGTGCCAGTAGTATAGATGGCGTCGCTAGGAGCACGCAGTATTTT
cdr3_aa: CASSIDGVARSTQYF

v_call: TRBV20-1
j_call: TRBJ2-2
d_call: NA
clone_size: NA
cdr3_nt: TGCAGTGCTAGTGGGCCGAAGAACACCGGGGAGCTGTTTTTT
cdr3_aa: CSASGPKNTGELFF

v_call: TRBV6-1
j_call: TRBJ2-1
d_call: NA
clone_size: NA
cdr3_nt: TGTGCCAGCAGTGAACAGGCGAACTCCTACAATGAGCAGTTCTTC
cdr3_aa: CASSEQANSYNEQFF

v_call: TRBV3-1/TRBV3-2
j_call: TRBJ2-5
d_call: TRBD2
clone_size: NA
cdr3_nt: TGTGCCAGCAGCCCTGGACTAGCGGGAGGGTACCAAGAGACCCAGTACTTC
cdr3_aa: CASSPGLAGGYQETQYF

v_call: TRBV19
j_call: TRBJ1-2
d_call: TRBD1
clone_size: NA
cdr3_nt: TGTGCCAGTAAAAGAGGGGGGACAGGGATGCTGTATGGCTACACCTTC
cdr3_aa: CASKRGGTGMLYGYTF

v_call: TRBV6-5
j_call: TRBJ2-7
d_call: NA
clone_size: NA
cdr3_nt: TGTGCCAGCAGTTACTCGTCGAGTTACGAGCAGTACTTC
cdr3_aa: CASSYSSSYEQYF

v_call: TRBV30
j_call: TRBJ1-2
d_call: TRBD1
clone_size: NA
cdr3_nt: TGTGCCTGGAATTTGGGGACAGGGAAGGTCGACACCTTC
cdr3_aa: CAWNLGTGKVDTF

v_call: TRBV28
j_call: TRBJ1-2
d_call: NA
clone_size: NA
cdr3_nt: TGTGCCAGCAGTCCCGGACATCTAGGGGACTATGGCTACACCTTC
cdr3_aa: CASSPGHLGDYGYTF

v_call: TRBV12-3/TRBV12-4
j_call: TRBJ2-2
d_call: NA
clone_size: NA
cdr3_nt: TGTGCCAGCAGTTTCGGGTTCACCGGGGAGCTGTTTTTT
cdr3_aa: CASSFGFTGELFF

v_call: TRBV7-2
j_call: TRBJ2-3
d_call: NA
clone_size: NA
cdr3_nt: TGTGCCAGCAGTCCCCGAATCCAGGGGCAAGATACGCAGTATTTT
cdr3_aa: CASSPRIQGQDTQYF

v_call: TRBV19
j_call: TRBJ2-1
d_call: TRBD1
clone_size: NA
cdr3_nt: TGTGCCAGTAGTTTATCCGGGACAGGTTACAATGAGCAGTTCTTC
cdr3_aa: CASSLSGTGYNEQFF

v_call: TRBV4-3
j_call: TRBJ2-3
d_call: TRBD2
clone_size: NA
cdr3_nt: TGCGCCAGCAGCCAAGGTGAACTAGCGGGAGATACGCAGTATTTT
cdr3_aa: CASSQGELAGDTQYF

v_call: TRBV4-2
j_call: TRBJ2-1
d_call: TRBD2
clone_size: NA
cdr3_nt: TGTGCCAGCAAACCGGGACTAGCGGGAGACGCTGAGCAGTTCTTC
cdr3_aa: CASKPGLAGDAEQFF

v_call: TRBV13
j_call: TRBJ2-7
d_call: TRBD1
clone_size: NA
cdr3_nt: TGTGCCAGCAGCCCTACCCCCCAGGGGGACGAGCAGTACTTC
cdr3_aa: CASSPTPQGDEQYF